Listed below are T cell receptor beta chains from one sample, sequenced in a study of shared clonotypes between healthy human individuals. The data were produced by immunoSEQ multiplex PCR, yet TCRdb's version contains in-frame clones alone and is incomplete. The sample has some 2,000,000 clones, about 94% seen once. The sequencing input was naive CD8+ T cells sorted from blood. All receptors come from a man aged 18 to 35 in good health. Both conserved end residues are part of each CDR3. Each record gives: CDR3 protein, CDR3 DNA, clone size, D gene, V gene, J gene. The D gene is left open where the match is weak. Only part of the rows carry a size: once, few, many, or a class if the clone is expanded.

CASSLLGLYRGDNEQFF	TGTGCCAGCAGTTTATTGGGATTATACCGGGGGGACAATGAGCAGTTCTTC	once	TRBD2	TRBV28	TRBJ2-1
CASSSAGREQYF	TGTGCCAGCAGCTCCGCCGGGAGGGAGCAGTACTTC	.	TRBD2	TRBV7-9	TRBJ2-7
CASSEARLLSYEQYF	TGTGCCAGCAGTGAAGCGCGTCTCTTATCCTACGAGCAGTACTTC	.	.	TRBV6-1	TRBJ2-7
CASSHLPGTVQPRDTEAFF	TGTGCCAGCAGCCATCTACCCGGGACAGTCCAACCGAGAGACACTGAAGCTTTCTTT	.	TRBD1	TRBV13	TRBJ1-1
CASSVSMNTEAFF	TGTGCCAGCAGTGTATCCATGAACACTGAAGCTTTCTTT	.	.	TRBV6-1	TRBJ1-1
CASSVGDKGAPYNEQFF	TGTGCCAGCAGCGTGGGGGACAAGGGGGCTCCCTACAATGAGCAGTTCTTC	.	TRBD1	TRBV9	TRBJ2-1
CASSPKGDEQYF	TGTGCCAGTAGTCCTAAGGGGGACGAGCAGTACTTC	.	.	TRBV19	TRBJ2-7
CASSQDQPGAANYGYTF	TGCGCCAGCAGCCAAGATCAGCCGGGAGCAGCTAACTATGGCTACACCTTC	.	.	TRBV4-1	TRBJ1-2
CASSYWGGEQYF	TGTGCCAGCAGTTACTGGGGTGGCGAGCAGTACTTC	.	.	TRBV6-5	TRBJ2-7
CASSYVLGAEEETQYF	TGTGCCAGCAGTTACGTATTGGGGGCAGAAGAAGAGACCCAGTACTTC	once	.	TRBV6-5	TRBJ2-5